This T cell receptor beta chain was documented in a study of glioma-infiltrating T cells. Overall study context: Low-grade gliomas were grade II; glioblastomas were grade IV at initial diagnosis.

The CDR3 is made up of 16 amino acids. Germline V gene lookup returns CDR1 MDHEN and CDR2 SYDVKM. V shed 4 bases and J shed 0 bases, with 10 bases lying between them. Study-level results: Tissue and blood shared very few CDR3 sequences.

Using RNA template, CDR3s of TCR alpha and beta were amplified with iRepertoire arm-PCR. For one-step reverse transcription and amplification, 100-400 ng of tissue mRNA or PBMC total RNA was used. TCRdb called the multiplex PCR reads again in MiXCR, with one record for every CDR3 protein. The sample lists around 350,000 distinct CDR3 sequences, around 45% occurring once. This clonotype was seen more than once but under ten times. Antigen unknown. The source is a human donor with low-grade glioma or glioblastoma, undergoing nonglioma brain surgery, or in good health (not recorded which). The V and J genes are TRBV28 and TRBJ2-6; TRBD1 might be the D (6 bases). The sequenced material came from glioma tissue, nonneoplastic brain tissue, or PBMCs (not recorded which). Here the CDR3 DNA reads TGTGCCAGCAGTTCTCCAGGGGTCTCTGGGGCCAACGTCCTGACTTTC. Protein product: CASSSPGVSGANVLTF.